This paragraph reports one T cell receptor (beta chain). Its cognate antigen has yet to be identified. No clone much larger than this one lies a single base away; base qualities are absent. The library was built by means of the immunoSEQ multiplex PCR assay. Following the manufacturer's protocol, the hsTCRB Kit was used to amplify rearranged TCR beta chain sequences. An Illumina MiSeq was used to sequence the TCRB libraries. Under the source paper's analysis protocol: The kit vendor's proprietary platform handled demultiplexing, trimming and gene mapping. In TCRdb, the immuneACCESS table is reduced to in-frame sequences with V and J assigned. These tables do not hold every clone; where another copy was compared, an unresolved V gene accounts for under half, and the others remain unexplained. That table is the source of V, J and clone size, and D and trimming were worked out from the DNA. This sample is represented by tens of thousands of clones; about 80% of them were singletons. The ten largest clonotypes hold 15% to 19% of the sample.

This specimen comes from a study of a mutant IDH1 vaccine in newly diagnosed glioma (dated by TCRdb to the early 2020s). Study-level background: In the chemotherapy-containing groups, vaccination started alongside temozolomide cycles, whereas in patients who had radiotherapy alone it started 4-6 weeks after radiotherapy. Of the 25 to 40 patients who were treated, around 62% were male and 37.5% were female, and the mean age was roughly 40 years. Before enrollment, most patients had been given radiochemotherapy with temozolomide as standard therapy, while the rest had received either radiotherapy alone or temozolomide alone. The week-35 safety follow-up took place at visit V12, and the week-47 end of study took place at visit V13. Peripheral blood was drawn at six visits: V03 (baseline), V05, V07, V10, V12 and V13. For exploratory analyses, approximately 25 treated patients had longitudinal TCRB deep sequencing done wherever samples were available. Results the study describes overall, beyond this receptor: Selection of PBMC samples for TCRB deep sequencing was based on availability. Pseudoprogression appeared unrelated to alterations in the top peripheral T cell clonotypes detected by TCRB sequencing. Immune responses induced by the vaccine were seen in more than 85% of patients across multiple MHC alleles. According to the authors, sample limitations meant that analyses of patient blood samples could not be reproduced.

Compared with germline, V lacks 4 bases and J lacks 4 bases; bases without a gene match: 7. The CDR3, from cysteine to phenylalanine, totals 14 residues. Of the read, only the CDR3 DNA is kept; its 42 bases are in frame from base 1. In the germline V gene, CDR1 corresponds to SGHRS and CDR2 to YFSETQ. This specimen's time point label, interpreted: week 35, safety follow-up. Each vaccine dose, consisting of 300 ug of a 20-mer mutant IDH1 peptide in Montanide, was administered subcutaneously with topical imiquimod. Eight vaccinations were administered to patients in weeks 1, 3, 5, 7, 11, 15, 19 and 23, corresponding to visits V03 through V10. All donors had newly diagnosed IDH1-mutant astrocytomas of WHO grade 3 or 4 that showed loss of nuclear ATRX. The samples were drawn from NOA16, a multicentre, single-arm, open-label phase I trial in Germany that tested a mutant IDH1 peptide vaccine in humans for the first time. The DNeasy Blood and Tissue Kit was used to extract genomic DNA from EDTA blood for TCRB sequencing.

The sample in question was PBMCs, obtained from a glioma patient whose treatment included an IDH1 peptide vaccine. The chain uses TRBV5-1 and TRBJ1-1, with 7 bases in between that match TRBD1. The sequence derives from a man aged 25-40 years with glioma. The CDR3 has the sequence CASSQTTGSTEAFF. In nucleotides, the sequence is TGCGCCAGCAGCCAAACGACAGGGAGCACTGAAGCTTTCTTT.